The entry below gives a single T cell receptor (beta chain) sequence along with its context. Profiling relied on immunoSEQ multiplex PCR, and the TCRdb table lists in-frame clones only, not all of them. The sample contains around 60,000 clones, around 88% of which appear only once. This entry is derived from a study of OX40 agonist ivuxolimab in advanced cancers. Study information: Three patients responded partially, comprising one with hepatocellular carcinoma and two with cutaneous melanoma.

Trimming cost V 0 bases and J 5 bases, with 14 bases left between them. This CDR3 region has 16 residues. This material consisted of CD4+ or CD8+ T cells sorted from blood, taken in a trial of the OX40 agonist ivuxolimab. This receptor was obtained from an adult with an advanced solid tumor such as melanoma, head and neck, liver or kidney cancer. V gene TRBV23-1 combines with J gene TRBJ2-1; tentatively, D is TRBD1 or TRBD2 (5 bases each). Being an ORF, TRBV23-1 has a function that is uncertain. The CDR3 loop reads CASSQSGQTKDNEQFF. The DNA of the CDR3 is TGCGCCAGCAGTCAATCGGGGCAGACTAAAGACAATGAGCAGTTCTTC.